Included here is one T cell receptor beta chain sequence, with context. Its target is not known. The germline V gene encodes CDR1 MDHEN and CDR2 SYDVKM. With 2 bases removed from V and 4 bases from J, the gap between germline ends came to 12 bases. The CDR3 is made up of 15 amino acids. Profiling relied on immunoSEQ multiplex PCR, and the TCRdb table lists in-frame clones only, not all of them. This sample has hundreds of thousands of clones, with about 78% found just once. The data stem from a study of shared clonotypes between healthy human individuals. Overall study: A donor's plate count was three for CD4 naive and three for CD4 memory; CD8 naive had two and CD8 memory one. General study points: Rarefaction gave evidence that sorted-subset sequencing remained incomplete despite large depth.

This chain joins TRBV28 and TRBJ2-1; no reliable D call. The receptor comes from a woman aged 25-40 years in good health. The sequenced material came from memory CD4+ T cells sorted from blood. Stated subset: CD45RA-negative fraction. The CDR3: CASSLMGWLYNEQFF. DNA for the CDR3: TGTGCCAGCAGTTTAATGGGTTGGCTGTACAATGAGCAGTTCTTC.